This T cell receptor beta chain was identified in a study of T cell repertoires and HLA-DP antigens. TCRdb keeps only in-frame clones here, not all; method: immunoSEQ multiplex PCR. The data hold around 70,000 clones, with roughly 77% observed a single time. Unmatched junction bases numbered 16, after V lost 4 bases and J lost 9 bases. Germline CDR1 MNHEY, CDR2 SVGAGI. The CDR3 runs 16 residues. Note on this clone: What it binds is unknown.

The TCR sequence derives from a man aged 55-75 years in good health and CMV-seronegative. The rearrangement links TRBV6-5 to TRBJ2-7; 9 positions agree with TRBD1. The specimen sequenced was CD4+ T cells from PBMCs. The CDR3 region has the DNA TGTGCCAGCAGTTCTCGATCGAGGACAGGGGATACGAGGCAGTACTTC. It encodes CASSSRSRTGDTRQYF.